The rows below give T cell receptor beta chains drawn from one sample of a study of blood T cells in healthy people across ages. Each CDR3 protein gets one entry after TCRdb re-called the 5' RACE reads with MiXCR. The sample holds 800,000 to 950,000 distinct CDR3 sequences, about 28% seen once. The same sample was also used in a study of T cells of mothers and their children.

Material for sequencing was blood. The source of these receptors is a woman aged 35 to 49 in good health. The CDR3 runs from the conserved cysteine through the conserved F or W. D genes are given only for firm matches. Size tells how often a clone was seen (once, few, many) or the class of an expanded clone, and some rows leave it out.

cdr3_length v_call d_call clone_size cdr3_aa
17 TRBV7-2 TRBD2 . CASSLVHGGGGGDIQYF
15 TRBV28 TRBD1 . CASSSTQGAHYGYTF
13 TRBV27 TRBD1 many CASRPGQVTLQFF
15 TRBV9 . . CASSVAPGGGYEWYF
14 TRBV28 TRBD1 . CASSSGTGSSEQYF
14 TRBV6-5 . once CANSPQTGNTEAFF
12 TRBV20-1 . . CSFSTRACEQYF
13 TRBV7-2 . many CASSFDLGLTQYF
12 TRBV5-6 . . CASSLDNYDYTF
15 TRBV10-3 . many CAISEGGGGRETQYF
14 TRBV2 TRBD1 few CASGEGQGALEQYF
16 TRBV12-3/TRBV12-4 TRBD2 few CASIPGTSGVPDTQYF
10 TRBV5-4 . few CASPLQTQYF
14 TRBV7-7 . few CASSKGVGSTEAFF
19 TRBV4-3 TRBD2 . CASSQDRTSGATRGNEQFF
15 TRBV9 TRBD2 . CASSPAGGLQETQYF
12 TRBV6-6 . few CASGEALDTQYF
13 TRBV7-8 . . CASSGTQQETQFF
14 TRBV12-3/TRBV12-4 . . CASSLASLPNIQYF
15 TRBV5-1 TRBD1 . CASSPDRAITYEQYF
15 TRBV28 TRBD2 . CASSPGLAESYEQYF
13 TRBV6-2/TRBV6-3 TRBD1 many CASSSTGVYEQYF
16 TRBV6-2/TRBV6-3 TRBD2 . CASSLLRGSSYNEQFF
13 TRBV4-3 . many CASSQADSYEQYF
15 TRBV25-1 TRBD2 . CASSESGGRRYEQYF
15 TRBV9 TRBD2 many CASSTAAGGLNEQFF
13 TRBV28 . many CASSFGSTDTQYF
16 TRBV20-1 . few CSARDPRAGDNQPQHF
13 TRBV29-1 . few CSAGGQMNTEAFF
15 TRBV24-1 . many CATSDPQDLRDEQFF